This is a list of T cell receptor beta chains from one sample in a study of T-cell reconstitution after alpha-beta-depleted transplantation in children. TCRdb ran MiXCR on the PCR reads and lists one entry per CDR3 protein. The table lists roughly 170,000 distinct CDR3 sequences, approximately 6.6% of them singletons. The sample consisted of PBMCs from the stem cell graft donor, taken from the stem cell graft. These receptors were collected from a human donor who donated a stem cell graft to a child with Wiskott-Aldrich syndrome. CDR3s include the opening cysteine and the closing phenylalanine or tryptophan. A D gene is named only where the DNA matches it firmly. The listing skips clone size in some rows; elsewhere it reads once, few, many or a size class.

V	size	J	D	DNA	CDR3
TRBV11-2	NA	TRBJ2-3	NA	TGTGCCAGCAGCCCCCGACTAGAGGTTCGCACAGATACGCAGTATTTT	CASSPRLEVRTDTQYF
TRBV19	NA	TRBJ1-1	TRBD1	TGTGCCAGTAGTGTACAGGGGTTGACTGAAGCTTTCTTT	CASSVQGLTEAFF
TRBV5-1	many	TRBJ2-2	NA	TGCGCCAGCAGCTTGGATGGGGGCCCCGGGGAGCTGTTTTTT	CASSLDGGPGELFF
TRBV6-5	many	TRBJ2-2	NA	TGTGCCAGCAGTTGGGGATCCGGGGAGCTGTTTTTT	CASSWGSGELFF
TRBV15	many	TRBJ2-1	TRBD1	TGTGCCACCAGCAGCCTAGAGGGACAGGTAAACAATGAGCAGTTCTTC	CATSSLEGQVNNEQFF
TRBV2	many	TRBJ2-1	TRBD1	TGTGCCAGCGCCTTGAGACAGGGGGTAAATTCCTACAATGAGCAGTTCTTC	CASALRQGVNSYNEQFF
TRBV12-3/TRBV12-4	NA	TRBJ1-1	NA	TGTGCCAGCAGTTTAGGGCAGATTGCTTTCTTT	CASSLGQIAFF
TRBV19	many	TRBJ2-7	NA	TGTGCCAGCCGAGGGGGACGGGGCTACGAGCAGTACTTC	CASRGGRGYEQYF
TRBV3-1	NA	TRBJ1-5	NA	TGTGCCTCCAGTCTAAGGTTCGGGGGGGGACAGCCCCAGCATTTT	CASSLRFGGGQPQHF
TRBV20-1	many	TRBJ1-3	TRBD1	TGCAGTGCCAGGGGGGGGACCAACTCTGGAAACACCATATATTTT	CSARGGTNSGNTIYF
TRBV7-8	few	TRBJ2-5	TRBD1	TGTGCCAGCAGCCGAGGGGGACAGGGGGTTGAGACCCAGTACTTC	CASSRGGQGVETQYF
TRBV27	many	TRBJ1-2	NA	TGTGCCAGCAGTTTAAACGCCAGGGCTCCCCTCACCTTC	CASSLNARAPLTF
TRBV5-8	many	TRBJ2-7	NA	TGTGCCAGCAGCTTGACGGGGATAGTCACCTCCTACGAGCAGTACTTC	CASSLTGIVTSYEQYF
TRBV11-2	many	TRBJ2-1	TRBD2	TGTGCCAGCAGCTTCCCCAGGCGGGAGGGCCAGATTAGCTCCTACAATGAGCAGTTCTTC	CASSFPRREGQISSYNEQFF
TRBV5-4	few	TRBJ2-1	TRBD2	TGTGCCAGCAGTTGGACTAGCGGGAGTTTCGGTGAGCAGTTCTTC	CASSWTSGSFGEQFF
TRBV3-1	many	TRBJ2-1	TRBD2	TGTGCCAGCAGCCCCCAGACTAGCTTTCCCAATGAGCAGTTCTTC	CASSPQTSFPNEQFF
TRBV24-1	many	TRBJ2-1	NA	TGTGCCACCAGTGATCCGAGCCGCTCCTACAATGAGCAGTTCTTC	CATSDPSRSYNEQFF
TRBV19	few	TRBJ2-1	NA	TGTGCCAGTAGTATAGCGGGAAGTTACTATGTTGAGCAGTTCTTC	CASSIAGSYYVEQFF
TRBV24-1	many	TRBJ2-2	NA	TGTGCCACCAGTGATGAGGGACGGGACACCGGGGAGCTGTTTTTT	CATSDEGRDTGELFF
TRBV5-4	few	TRBJ1-1	NA	TGTGCCAGCAGCTTGAGTCGGCTGAGGGGCACTGAAGCTTTCTTT	CASSLSRLRGTEAFF
TRBV12-3/TRBV12-4	many	TRBJ2-1	TRBD1	TGTGCCAGCAGAAAGGACAGGGGGCGTGTATACAATGAGCAGTTCTTC	CASRKDRGRVYNEQFF
TRBV12-3/TRBV12-4	many	TRBJ2-1	TRBD1	TGTGCCAGCAACCCGGACAGGGACATTAATGAGCAGTTCTTC	CASNPDRDINEQFF
TRBV20-1	NA	TRBJ1-4	TRBD1	TGCTGTGCTAGACCGTCCGGGGGGACAGTGCCTGATGAAAAACTGTTTTTT	CCARPSGGTVPDEKLFF
TRBV7-7	many	TRBJ2-5	TRBD2	TGTGCCAGCAGCAAGACTAGCGGGGAGACCCAGTACTTC	CASSKTSGETQYF
TRBV12-3/TRBV12-4	many	TRBJ2-1	TRBD2	TGTGCCAGCAGTCCCCACGCGACTAGCGGGAGAATGGAGTTCTTC	CASSPHATSGRMEFF
TRBV20-1	NA	TRBJ1-4	NA	TGCAGTGCCGCGTGGGGCGCAACTAATGAAAAACTGTTTTTT	CSAAWGATNEKLFF
TRBV11-2	many	TRBJ2-3	TRBD1	TGTGCCAGCAGCGGGAACAGGGGGAGGACAGATACGCAGTATTTT	CASSGNRGRTDTQYF
TRBV10-3	many	TRBJ2-7	NA	TGTGCCATCAGTGAATGGGACGGCTCCTACGAGCAGTACTTC	CAISEWDGSYEQYF
TRBV7-9	many	TRBJ2-7	NA	TGTGCCAGCAGCCCCCCCCCGGTGTGGGAGCAGTACTTC	CASSPPPVWEQYF
TRBV7-9	NA	TRBJ2-5	NA	TGTGCCAGCAGCCAGAGGAGAGGCAGTCCTCAAGAGACCCAGTACTTC	CASSQRRGSPQETQYF
TRBV6-6	many	TRBJ2-7	NA	TGTGCCAGCACCCAACACGGCTACGAGCAGTACTTC	CASTQHGYEQYF
TRBV9	many	TRBJ2-1	TRBD2	TGTGCCAGCAGCGTCGGACTAGCGGGAGTTTACAATGAGCAGTTCTTC	CASSVGLAGVYNEQFF
TRBV24-1	many	TRBJ2-1	TRBD1	TGTGCCACCCTAAGCCAACAAATCTGGGACAGAGGCTCCTACAATGAGCAGTTCTTC	CATLSQQIWDRGSYNEQFF
TRBV29-1	many	TRBJ1-5	NA	TGCAGCGTTGAAGACAGCCCATATCAGCCCCAGCATTTT	CSVEDSPYQPQHF
TRBV6-5	many	TRBJ2-7	NA	TGTGCCAGCAATCGAGGGACCGAGCAGTACTTC	CASNRGTEQYF
TRBV5-1	many	TRBJ2-2	NA	TGCGCCAGCAGCTTGCGGACATCCTATGGGGAGCTGTTTTTT	CASSLRTSYGELFF
TRBV12-3/TRBV12-4	many	TRBJ1-3	TRBD1	TGTGCCAGCAGCACTAGGACAGGGAGGAACACCATATATTTT	CASSTRTGRNTIYF
TRBV7-9	few	TRBJ1-1	NA	TGTGCCAGCAGCTACTACAGGGAAGTGGAGAACACTGAAGCTTTCTTT	CASSYYREVENTEAFF
TRBV7-8	many	TRBJ1-1	NA	TGTGCCAGCAGCTTATACGAGGGGGGAGGGACTGAAGCTTTCTTT	CASSLYEGGGTEAFF
TRBV12-3/TRBV12-4	many	TRBJ2-7	NA	TGTGCCAGCAGTCAAGACAGGTTCAACGAGCAGTACTTC	CASSQDRFNEQYF
TRBV6-5	many	TRBJ1-3	NA	TGTGCCAGCAGTTATCGGTCAGATTTTGTGTATAACACCATATATTTT	CASSYRSDFVYNTIYF
TRBV20-1	many	TRBJ1-4	TRBD1	TGCAGTGCTAGAGACAGACAGGGGGATGAAAAACTGTTTTTT	CSARDRQGDEKLFF
TRBV30	few	TRBJ2-6	NA	TGTGCCTGGAGTTCAATCATGCGACAGTCTAGCTCTGGGGCCAACGTCCTGACTTTC	CAWSSIMRQSSSGANVLTF
TRBV7-2	many	TRBJ2-7	TRBD2	TGTGCCAGCAGCTTACTGGGACTAGCGGGAGGGTACGAGCAGTACTTC	CASSLLGLAGGYEQYF
TRBV2	many	TRBJ1-5	TRBD1	TGTGCCAGCAGTGAACAGGGGGCTGGGCAGCCCCAGCATTTT	CASSEQGAGQPQHF
TRBV20-1	many	TRBJ2-1	TRBD2	TGCAGCGAGTTATCGGGGGGCAATGAGCAGTTCTTC	CSELSGGNEQFF
TRBV5-1	many	TRBJ1-2	NA	TGCGCGGCACGAGAGGGGTCAGGTTATGGCTACACCTTC	CAAREGSGYGYTF
TRBV5-6	NA	TRBJ1-1	NA	TGTGCCAGCAGGTCACGCGGCACGAACACTGAAGCTTTCTTT	CASRSRGTNTEAFF